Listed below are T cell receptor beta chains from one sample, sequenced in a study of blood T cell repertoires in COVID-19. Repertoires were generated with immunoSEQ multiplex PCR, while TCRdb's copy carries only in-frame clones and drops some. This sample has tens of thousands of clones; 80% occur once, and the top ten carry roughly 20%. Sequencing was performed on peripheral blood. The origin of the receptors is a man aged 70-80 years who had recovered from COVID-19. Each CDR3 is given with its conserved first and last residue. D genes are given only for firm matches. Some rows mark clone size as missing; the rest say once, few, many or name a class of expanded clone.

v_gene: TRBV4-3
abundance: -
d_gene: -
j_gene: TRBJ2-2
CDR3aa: CASSQDLNTGELFF
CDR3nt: TGCGCCAGCAGCCAAGACCTGAACACCGGGGAGCTGTTTTTT

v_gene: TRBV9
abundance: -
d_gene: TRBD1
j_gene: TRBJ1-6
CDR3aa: CASSVLGDRVNSPLHF
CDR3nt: TGTGCCAGCAGCGTCCTGGGAGACAGGGTGAATTCACCCCTCCACTTT

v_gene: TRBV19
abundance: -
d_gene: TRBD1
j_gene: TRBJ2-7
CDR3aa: CASSPDRIYEQYF
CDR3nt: TGTGCCAGTAGTCCGGACAGGATCTACGAGCAGTACTTC

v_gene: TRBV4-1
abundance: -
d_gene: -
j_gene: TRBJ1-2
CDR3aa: CASSQEESRGGYTF
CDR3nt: TGCGCCAGCAGCCAAGAAGAGTCCCGGGGAGGCTACACCTTC

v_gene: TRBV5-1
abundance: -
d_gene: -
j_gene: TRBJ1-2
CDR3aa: CASTLQGSANYGYTF
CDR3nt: TGCGCCAGCACTCTCCAGGGGTCAGCTAACTATGGCTACACCTTC

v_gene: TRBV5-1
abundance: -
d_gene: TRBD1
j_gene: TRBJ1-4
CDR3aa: CASSPGTGTTNEKLFF
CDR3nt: TGCGCCAGCAGCCCCGGGACAGGGACAACTAATGAAAAACTGTTTTTT

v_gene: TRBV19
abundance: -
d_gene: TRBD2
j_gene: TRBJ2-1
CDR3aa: CASSGVAGYNEQFF
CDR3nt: TGTGCCAGTAGTGGAGTAGCGGGGTACAATGAGCAGTTCTTC

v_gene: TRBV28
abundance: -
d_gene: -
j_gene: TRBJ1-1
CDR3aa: CASREEANTEAFF
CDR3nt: TGTGCCAGCAGGGAGGAAGCCAACACTGAAGCTTTCTTT

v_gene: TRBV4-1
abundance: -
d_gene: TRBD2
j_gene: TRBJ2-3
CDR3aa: CASSQKGTSGMRSSTDTQYF
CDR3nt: TGCGCCAGCAGCCAGAAAGGGACTAGCGGGATGCGATCTAGCACAGATACGCAGTATTTT

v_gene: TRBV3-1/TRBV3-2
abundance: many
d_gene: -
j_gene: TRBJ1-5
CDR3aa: CASSQDSSRGPPQHF
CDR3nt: TGTGCCAGCAGCCAAGATTCTAGCAGGGGTCCGCCCCAGCATTTT

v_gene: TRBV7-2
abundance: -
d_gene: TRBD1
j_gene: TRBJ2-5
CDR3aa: CASSVYRGSWETQYF
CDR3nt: TGTGCCAGCAGCGTATACAGGGGGAGCTGGGAGACCCAGTACTTC

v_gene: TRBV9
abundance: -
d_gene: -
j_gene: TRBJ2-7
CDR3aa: CASSPVADSYEQYF
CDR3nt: TGTGCCAGCAGCCCGGTAGCGGATTCCTACGAGCAGTACTTC

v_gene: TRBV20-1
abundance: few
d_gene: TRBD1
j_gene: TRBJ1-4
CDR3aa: CSASETGASDMVFF
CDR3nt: TGCAGTGCTAGTGAAACAGGGGCGTCGGATATGGTGTTTTTT

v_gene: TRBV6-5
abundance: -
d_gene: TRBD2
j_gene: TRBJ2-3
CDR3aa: CASSYSRRESTDTQYF
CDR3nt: TGTGCCAGCAGTTACTCCCGGCGGGAGAGCACAGATACGCAGTATTTT

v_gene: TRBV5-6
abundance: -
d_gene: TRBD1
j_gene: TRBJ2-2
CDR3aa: CASSFQGANTGELFF
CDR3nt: TGTGCCAGCAGCTTTCAGGGGGCAAACACCGGGGAGCTGTTTTTT

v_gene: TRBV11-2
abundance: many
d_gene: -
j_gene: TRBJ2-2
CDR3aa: CASSLTGRAGELFF
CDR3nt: TGTGCCAGCAGCTTAACAGGGCGAGCCGGGGAGCTGTTTTTT

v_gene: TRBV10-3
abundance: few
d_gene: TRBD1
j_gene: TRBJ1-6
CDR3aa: CAISGGQGDSPLHF
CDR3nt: TGTGCCATCAGTGGGGGACAGGGTGATTCACCCCTCCACTTT

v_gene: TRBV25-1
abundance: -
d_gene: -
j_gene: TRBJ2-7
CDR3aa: CASSPYRGGNEQYF
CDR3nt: TGTGCCAGCAGTCCTTATAGGGGGGGGAACGAGCAGTACTTC

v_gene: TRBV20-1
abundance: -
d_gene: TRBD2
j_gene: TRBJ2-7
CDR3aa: CSATDFRGRAGEQYF
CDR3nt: TGCAGTGCTACTGATTTCCGCGGGAGAGCTGGCGAGCAGTACTTC

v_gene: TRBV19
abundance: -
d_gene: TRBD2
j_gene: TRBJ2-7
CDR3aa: CASKVGGNSYEQYF
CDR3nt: TGTGCCAGTAAAGTGGGGGGGAACTCCTACGAGCAGTACTTC

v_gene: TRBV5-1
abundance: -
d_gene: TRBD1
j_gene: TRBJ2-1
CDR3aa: CASSLTRGNINEQFF
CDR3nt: TGCGCCAGCAGCTTGACCAGGGGGAACATCAATGAGCAGTTCTTC

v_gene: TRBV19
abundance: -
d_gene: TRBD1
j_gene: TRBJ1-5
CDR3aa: CASSIDRTGEGPQHF
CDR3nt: TGTGCCAGTAGTATAGATCGGACAGGGGAAGGCCCCCAGCATTTT

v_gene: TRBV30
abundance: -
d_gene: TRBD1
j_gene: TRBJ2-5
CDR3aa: CAWGQGGLVETQYF
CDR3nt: TGTGCCTGGGGACAGGGAGGTTTAGTTGAGACCCAGTACTTC

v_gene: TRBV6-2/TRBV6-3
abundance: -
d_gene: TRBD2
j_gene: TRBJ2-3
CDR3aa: CASSIPLTSGRPDTQYF
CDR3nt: TGTGCCAGCAGTATCCCCTTGACTAGCGGGAGGCCGGATACGCAGTATTTT

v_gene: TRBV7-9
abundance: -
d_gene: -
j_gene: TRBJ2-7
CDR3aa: CASSRGQSESSYEQYF
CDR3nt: TGTGCCAGCAGCCGCGGACAGTCGGAGAGCTCCTACGAGCAGTACTTC

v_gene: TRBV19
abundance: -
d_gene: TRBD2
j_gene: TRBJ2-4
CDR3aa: CASSMMTGGMYF
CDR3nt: TGTGCCAGTAGTATGATGACGGGGGGAATGTACTTC

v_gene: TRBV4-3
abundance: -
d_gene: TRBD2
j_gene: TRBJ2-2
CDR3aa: CASSQDASGGPLGGELFF
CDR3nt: TGCGCCAGCAGCCAAGACGCTAGCGGGGGGCCTCTTGGTGGGGAGCTGTTTTTT

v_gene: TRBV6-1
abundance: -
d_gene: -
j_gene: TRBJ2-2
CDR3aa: CASSELGVRGTGELFF
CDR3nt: TGTGCCAGCAGTGAACTAGGGGTACGTGGCACCGGGGAGCTGTTTTTT

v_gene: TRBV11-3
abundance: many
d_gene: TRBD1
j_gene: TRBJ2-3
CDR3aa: CASSLGQGTDTQYF
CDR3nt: TGTGCCAGCAGCTTGGGACAGGGGACAGATACGCAGTATTTT

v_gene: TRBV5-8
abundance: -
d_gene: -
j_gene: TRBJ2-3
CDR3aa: CASSSDTTDTQYF
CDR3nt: TGTGCCAGCAGCTCGGACACCACAGATACGCAGTATTTT

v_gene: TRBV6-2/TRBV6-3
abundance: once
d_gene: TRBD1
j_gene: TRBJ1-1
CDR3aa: CASSYGPGQGYTEAFF
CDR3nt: TGTGCCAGCAGTTACGGCCCGGGACAGGGATACACTGAAGCTTTCTTT

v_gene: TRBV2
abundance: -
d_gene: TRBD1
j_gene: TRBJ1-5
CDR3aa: CASSDRGQQPQHF
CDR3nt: TGTGCCAGCAGTGACAGGGGGCAACAGCCCCAGCATTTT

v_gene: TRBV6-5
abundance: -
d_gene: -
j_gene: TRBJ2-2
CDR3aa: CASSYSSFRRLGELFF
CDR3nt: TGTGCCAGCAGTTACTCGAGCTTCCGCAGGCTGGGGGAGCTGTTTTTT

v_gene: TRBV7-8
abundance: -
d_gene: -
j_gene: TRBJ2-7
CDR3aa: CASSLTGLLYEQYF
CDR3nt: TGTGCCAGCAGCTTGACAGGACTCCTCTACGAGCAGTACTTC

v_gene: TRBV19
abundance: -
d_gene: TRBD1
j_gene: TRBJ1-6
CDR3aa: CASRDSANNSPLHF
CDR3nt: TGTGCCAGCCGGGACAGCGCGAATAATTCACCCCTCCACTTT

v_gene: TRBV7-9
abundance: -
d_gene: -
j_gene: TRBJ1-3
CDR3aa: CASSLGYRDSGNTIYF
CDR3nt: TGTGCCAGCAGCTTAGGATACAGGGACTCTGGAAACACCATATATTTT

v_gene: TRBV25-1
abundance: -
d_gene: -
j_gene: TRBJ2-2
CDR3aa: CASSGQPANTGELFF
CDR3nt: TGTGCCAGCAGTGGACAGCCAGCGAACACCGGGGAGCTGTTTTTT

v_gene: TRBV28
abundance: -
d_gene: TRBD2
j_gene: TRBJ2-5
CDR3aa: CASSLAGVIPKETQYF
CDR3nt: TGTGCCAGCAGTTTAGCGGGAGTGATCCCGAAAGAGACCCAGTACTTC

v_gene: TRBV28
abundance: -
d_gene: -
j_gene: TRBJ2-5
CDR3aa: CASSSGSGSSGETQYF
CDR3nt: TGTGCCAGCAGTTCCGGTTCCGGGAGCAGTGGAGAGACCCAGTACTTC

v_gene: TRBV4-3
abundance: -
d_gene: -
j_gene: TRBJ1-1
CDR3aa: CASSQDGGGPEAFF
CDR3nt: TGCGCCAGCAGCCAAGACGGGGGTGGGCCTGAAGCTTTCTTT

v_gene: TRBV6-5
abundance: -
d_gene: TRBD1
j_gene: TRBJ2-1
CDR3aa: CASSSDRGFEFF
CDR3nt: TGTGCCAGCAGTTCGGACAGGGGATTTGAGTTCTTC

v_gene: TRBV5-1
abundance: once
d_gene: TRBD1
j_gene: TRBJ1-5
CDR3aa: CASSPRTGGNQPQHF
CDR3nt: TGCGCCAGCAGCCCCCGGACAGGCGGCAATCAGCCCCAGCATTTT

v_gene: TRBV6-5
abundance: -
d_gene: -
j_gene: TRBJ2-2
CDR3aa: CASRLMRNTGELFF
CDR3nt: TGTGCCAGCAGGCTTATGAGAAACACCGGGGAGCTGTTTTTT

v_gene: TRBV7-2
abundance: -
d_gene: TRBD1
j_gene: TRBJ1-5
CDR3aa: CASSLTGGNQPQHF
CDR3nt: TGTGCCAGCAGCTTAACAGGGGGCAATCAGCCCCAGCATTTT

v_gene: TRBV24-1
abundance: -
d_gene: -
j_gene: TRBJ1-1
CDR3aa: CATSDSKAPGTEAFF
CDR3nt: TGTGCCACCAGTGACTCCAAAGCCCCGGGGACTGAAGCTTTCTTT

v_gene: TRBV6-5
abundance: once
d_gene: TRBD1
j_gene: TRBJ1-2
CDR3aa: CASSSSTGANYGYTF
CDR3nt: TGTGCCAGCAGTTCCTCGACAGGGGCTAACTATGGCTACACCTTC

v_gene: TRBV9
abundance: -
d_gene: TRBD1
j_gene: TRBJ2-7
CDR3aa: CASSVGAGGSYEQYF
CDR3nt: TGTGCCAGCAGCGTAGGGGCAGGGGGCTCCTACGAGCAGTACTTC

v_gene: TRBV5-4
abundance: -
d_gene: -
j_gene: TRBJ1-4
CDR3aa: CASSSFGETNEKLFF
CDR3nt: TGTGCCAGCAGCTCTTTTGGAGAGACTAATGAAAAACTGTTTTTT

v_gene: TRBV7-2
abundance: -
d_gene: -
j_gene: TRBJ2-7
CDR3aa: CASSLAGGGLSYEQYF
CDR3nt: TGTGCCAGCAGCTTAGCCGGGGGTGGTCTCTCCTACGAGCAGTACTTC

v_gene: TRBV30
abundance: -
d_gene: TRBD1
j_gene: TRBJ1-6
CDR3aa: CAWSEDRGSPLHF
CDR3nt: TGTGCCTGGAGTGAGGACAGGGGTTCACCCCTCCACTTT

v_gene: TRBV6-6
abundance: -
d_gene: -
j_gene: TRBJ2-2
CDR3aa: CASSSGTSTGELFF
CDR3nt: TGTGCCAGCAGCTCAGGCACTTCGACCGGGGAGCTGTTTTTT

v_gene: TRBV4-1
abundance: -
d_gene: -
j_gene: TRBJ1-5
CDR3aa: CASSQEGRGMKPQHF
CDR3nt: TGCGCCAGCAGCCAAGAGGGACGGGGGATGAAGCCCCAGCATTTT

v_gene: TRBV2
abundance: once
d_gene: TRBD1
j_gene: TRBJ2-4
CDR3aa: CASSEGQGSVKNIQYF
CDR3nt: TGTGCCAGCAGTGAGGGACAGGGTTCAGTCAAAAACATTCAGTACTTC

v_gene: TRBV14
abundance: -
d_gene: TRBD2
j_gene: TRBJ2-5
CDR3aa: CASSHRGGVIQETQYF
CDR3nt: TGTGCCAGCAGCCATCGGGGGGGGGTAATCCAAGAGACCCAGTACTTC

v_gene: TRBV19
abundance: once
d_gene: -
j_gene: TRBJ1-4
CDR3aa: CASSMVTGGEKLFF
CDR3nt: TGTGCCAGTAGTATGGTCACCGGGGGTGAAAAACTGTTTTTT

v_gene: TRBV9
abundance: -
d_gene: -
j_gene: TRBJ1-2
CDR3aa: CASSVDGYGYTF
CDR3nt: TGTGCCAGCAGCGTCGACGGGTATGGCTACACCTTC

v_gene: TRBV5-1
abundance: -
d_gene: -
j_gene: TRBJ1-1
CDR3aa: CASSLIREGTEAFF
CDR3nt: TGCGCCAGCAGCTTGATCAGGGAGGGCACTGAAGCTTTCTTT